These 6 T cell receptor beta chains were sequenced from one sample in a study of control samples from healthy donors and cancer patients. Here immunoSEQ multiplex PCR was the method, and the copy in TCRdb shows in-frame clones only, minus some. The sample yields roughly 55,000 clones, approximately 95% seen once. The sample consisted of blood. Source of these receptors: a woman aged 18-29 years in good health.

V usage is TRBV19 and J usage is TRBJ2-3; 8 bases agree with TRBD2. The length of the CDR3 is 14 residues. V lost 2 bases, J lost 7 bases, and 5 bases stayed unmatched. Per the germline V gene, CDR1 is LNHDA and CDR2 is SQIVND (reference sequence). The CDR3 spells CASSIRGGRNTQYF. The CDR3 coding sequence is TGTGCCAGTAGTATACGGGGGGGGAGAAATACGCAGTATTTT.

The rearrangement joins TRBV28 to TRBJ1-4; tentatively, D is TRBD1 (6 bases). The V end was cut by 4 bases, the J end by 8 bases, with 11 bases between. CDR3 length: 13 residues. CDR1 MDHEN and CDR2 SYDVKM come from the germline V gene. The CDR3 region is CASSWGLGEKLFF. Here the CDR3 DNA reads TGTGCCAGCAGTTGGGGGCTTGGGGAAAAACTGTTTTTT.

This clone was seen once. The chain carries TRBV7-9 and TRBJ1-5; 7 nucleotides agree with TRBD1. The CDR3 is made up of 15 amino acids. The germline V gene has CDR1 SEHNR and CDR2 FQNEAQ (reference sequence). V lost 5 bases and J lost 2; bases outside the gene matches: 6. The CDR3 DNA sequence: TGTGCCAGCAGCCGACAGGGTCAAGGCAATCAGCCCCAGCATTTT. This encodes CASSRQGQGNQPQHF.

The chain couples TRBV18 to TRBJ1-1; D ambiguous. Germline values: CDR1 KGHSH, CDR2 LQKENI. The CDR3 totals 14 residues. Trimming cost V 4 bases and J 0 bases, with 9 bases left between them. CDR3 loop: CASSRAVMNTEAFF. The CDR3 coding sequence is TGTGCCAGCTCACGCGCGGTCATGAACACTGAAGCTTTCTTT.

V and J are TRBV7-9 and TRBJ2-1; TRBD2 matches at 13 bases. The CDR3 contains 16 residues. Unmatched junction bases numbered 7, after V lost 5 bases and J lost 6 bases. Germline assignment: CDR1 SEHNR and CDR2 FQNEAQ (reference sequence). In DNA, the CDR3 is TGTGCCAGCAGCACCCCGACTAGCGGGGGGATCAATGAGCAGTTCTTC. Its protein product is CASSTPTSGGINEQFF.

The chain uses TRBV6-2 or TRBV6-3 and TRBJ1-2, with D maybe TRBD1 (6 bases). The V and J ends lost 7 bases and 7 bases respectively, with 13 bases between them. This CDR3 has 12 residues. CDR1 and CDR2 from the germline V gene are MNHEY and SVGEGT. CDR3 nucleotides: TGTGCCAGCACCCCGGGACAATCTGGCTACACCTTC. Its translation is CASTPGQSGYTF.